This T cell receptor beta chain was documented in a study of regulatory T cells in long-lasting Graves disease. This clonotype was recorded many times. Time point described: newly diagnosed GD, antithyroid drugs for less than 3 months. TCR sequences were obtained from RNA taken from PBMCs. The authors built TCR beta libraries using iRepertoire HTBI primers and Arm-PCR of CDR3 regions. TCRdb redid the calling of the multiplex PCR reads with MiXCR, one entry per CDR3 protein. Of over 500,000 distinct CDR3 sequences detected, about 16% appear once; the ten largest clones hold about 11%. The sample was also linked to a second study, of T cells in Graves' hyperthyroidism and ophthalmopathy. This second study says: The model forecast ophthalmopathy, anticipating it by a median around 6.5 months before onset.

This receptor was taken from a young man with Graves disease. The starting material was peripheral blood mononuclear cells (PBMCs), obtained at new diagnosis, from a patient treated with antithyroid drugs.

CDR3 DNA sequence: TGTGCCTGGAGCAGCGGGAGGGTCCAAGAGACCCAGTACTTC. Amino acids: CAWSSGRVQETQYF. This chain uses TRBV30 with TRBJ2-5; 10 nucleotides match TRBD2. Germline V lookup: CDR1 GTSNPN, CDR2 SVGIG (reference sequence). The V gene end was trimmed by 3 bases and the J gene end by 1 base; junction bases not matched to a gene: 2. The CDR3 runs to 14 residues. Supplemented by reference TRBV30 and TRBJ2-5, the full variable domain reads SQTIHQWPATLVQPVGSPLSLECTVEGTSNPNLYWYRQAAGRGLQLLFYSVGIGQISSEVPQNLSASRPQDRQFILSSKKLLLSDSGFYLCAWSSGRVQETQYFGPGTRLLVL.